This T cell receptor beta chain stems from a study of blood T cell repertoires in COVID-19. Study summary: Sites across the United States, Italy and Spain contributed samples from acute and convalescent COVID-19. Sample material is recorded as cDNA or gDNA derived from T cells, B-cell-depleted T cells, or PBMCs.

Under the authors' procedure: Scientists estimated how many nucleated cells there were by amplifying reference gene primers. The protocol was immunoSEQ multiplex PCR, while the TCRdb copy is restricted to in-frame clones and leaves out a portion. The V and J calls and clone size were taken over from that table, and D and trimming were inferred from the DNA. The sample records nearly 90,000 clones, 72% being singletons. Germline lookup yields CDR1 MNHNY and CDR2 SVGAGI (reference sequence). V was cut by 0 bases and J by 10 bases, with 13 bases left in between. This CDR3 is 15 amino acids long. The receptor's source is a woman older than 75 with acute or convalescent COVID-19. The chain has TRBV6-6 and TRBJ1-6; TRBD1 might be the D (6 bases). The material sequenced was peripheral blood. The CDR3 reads CASSYSGGLGSPLHF. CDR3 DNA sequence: TGTGCCAGCAGTTACTCCGGGGGGCTCGGGTCACCCCTCCACTTT.